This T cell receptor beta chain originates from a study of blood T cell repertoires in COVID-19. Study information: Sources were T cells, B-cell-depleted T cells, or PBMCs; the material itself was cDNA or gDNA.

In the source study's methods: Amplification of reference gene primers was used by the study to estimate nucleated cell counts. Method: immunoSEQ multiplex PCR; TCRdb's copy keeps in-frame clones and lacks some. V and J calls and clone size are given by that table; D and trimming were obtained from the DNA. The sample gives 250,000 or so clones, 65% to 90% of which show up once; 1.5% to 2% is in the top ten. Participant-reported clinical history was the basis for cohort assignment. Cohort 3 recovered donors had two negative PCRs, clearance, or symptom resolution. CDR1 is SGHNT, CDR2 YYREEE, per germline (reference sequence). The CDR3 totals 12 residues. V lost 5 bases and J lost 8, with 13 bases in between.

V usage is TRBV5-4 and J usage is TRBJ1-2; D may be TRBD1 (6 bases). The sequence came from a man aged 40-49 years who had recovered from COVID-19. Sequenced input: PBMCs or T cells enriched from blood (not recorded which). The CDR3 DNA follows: TGTGCCAGCAGGTTAGGGACACACGGCTACACCTTC. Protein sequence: CASRLGTHGYTF.